The clone carrying this T cell receptor beta chain was counted a single time. The data were obtained in a study of blood T cell repertoires in COVID-19. Across the whole study: The United States, Italy and Spain provided the acute and convalescent COVID-19 samples. Nucleic acid was either cDNA or gDNA, and it came from T cells, B-cell-depleted T cells, or PBMCs.

Original handling: Researchers report that nucleated cell counts were estimated from reference gene primer amplification. Clones were read by immunoSEQ multiplex PCR, and TCRdb kept only the in-frame ones, dropping some. Clone size and the V and J calls come from that table; the DNA yielded D and trimming. The sample lists around 42,000 clones, roughly four fifths occurring once. The CDR3 extends over 15 amino acids. Germline CDR1 reads SGHVS; CDR2 reads FQNEAQ. V gave up 5 bases and J gave up 4 bases; unmatched junction bases: 8. The sequencing input was peripheral blood. J is TRBJ2-1 and V is TRBV7-8; 7 bases align to TRBD2. This clonotype was sampled from a woman aged 60-75 years with acute or convalescent COVID-19. The CDR3 reads CASSRGLVSYNEQFF. In DNA, the CDR3 is TGTGCCAGCAGCCGAGGACTAGTATCTTACAATGAGCAGTTCTTC.